The present T cell receptor beta chain was sequenced within a study of blood T cell repertoires in COVID-19. The assay was immunoSEQ multiplex PCR, and TCRdb's table has in-frame clones only and misses some. In the table there are around 130,000 clones, around 77% of which are singletons. V lost 6 bases, J lost 11 bases, and 31 bases lay in between. The CDR3 has 18 residues. Germline V CDR1 and CDR2: MDHEN, SYDVKM. The sequence was collected from a man between 60 and 75 years old with active or convalescent COVID-19. The genes are TRBV28 and TRBJ1-4; the D is unclear. Sequenced input: peripheral blood. The CDR3 loop reads CASSQIPLGRAVIDKLFF. CDR3 coding DNA: TGTGCCAGCAGCCAAATCCCGCTCGGGAGGGCCGTAATCGACAAACTGTTTTTT.